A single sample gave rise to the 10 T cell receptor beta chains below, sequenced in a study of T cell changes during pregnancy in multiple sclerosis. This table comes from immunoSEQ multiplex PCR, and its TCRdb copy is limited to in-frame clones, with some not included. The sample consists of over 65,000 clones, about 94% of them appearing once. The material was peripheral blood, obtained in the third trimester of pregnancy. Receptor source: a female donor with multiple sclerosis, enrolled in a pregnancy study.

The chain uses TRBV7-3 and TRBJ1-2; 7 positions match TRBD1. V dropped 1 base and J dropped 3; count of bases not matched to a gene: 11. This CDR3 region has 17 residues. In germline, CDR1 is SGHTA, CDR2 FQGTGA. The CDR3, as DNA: TGTGCCAGCAGCTTAAGGGGAACAGGGGCCACGGACTATGGCTACACCTTC. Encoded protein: CASSLRGTGATDYGYTF.

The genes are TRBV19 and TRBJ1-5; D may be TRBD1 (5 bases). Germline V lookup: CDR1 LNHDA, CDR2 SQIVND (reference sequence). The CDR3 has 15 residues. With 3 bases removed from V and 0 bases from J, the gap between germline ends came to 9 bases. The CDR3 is CASSMWGDSNQPQHF. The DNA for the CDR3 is TGTGCCAGTAGTATGTGGGGGGATAGCAATCAGCCCCAGCATTTT.

The CDR3 region has the DNA TGTGCCAGCAGCCAAGATCTAGCGGGCTCCTACAATGAGCAGTTCTTC. This gives the protein CASSQDLAGSYNEQFF. The chain has TRBV4-2 and TRBJ2-1; 8 nucleotides line up with TRBD2. This CDR3 is built from 16 residues. V lost 0 bases, J lost 0 bases, and 1 base stayed unmatched. Germline values: CDR1 LGHNA, CDR2 YNFKEQ.

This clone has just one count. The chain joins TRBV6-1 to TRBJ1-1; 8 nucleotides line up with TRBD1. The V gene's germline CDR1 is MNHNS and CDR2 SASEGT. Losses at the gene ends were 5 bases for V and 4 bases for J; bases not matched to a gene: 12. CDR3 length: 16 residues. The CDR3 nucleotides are TGTGCCAGCAGTAAAGGACAGGGCCTTCCGGGCACTGAAGCTTTCTTT. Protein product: CASSKGQGLPGTEAFF.

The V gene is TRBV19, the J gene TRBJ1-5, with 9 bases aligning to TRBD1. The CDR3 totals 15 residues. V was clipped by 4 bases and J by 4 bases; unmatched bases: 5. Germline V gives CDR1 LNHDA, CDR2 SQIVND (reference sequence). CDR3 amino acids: CASSTDRGINQPQHF. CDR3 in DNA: TGTGCCAGTAGTACGGACAGGGGAATTAATCAGCCCCAGCATTTT. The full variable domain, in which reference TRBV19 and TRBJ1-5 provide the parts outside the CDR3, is DGGITQSPKYLFRKEGQNVTLSCEQNLNHDAMYWYRQDPGQGLRLIYYSQIVNDFQKGDIAEGYSVSREKKESFPLTVTSAQKNPTAFYLCASSTDRGINQPQHFGDGTRLSIL.

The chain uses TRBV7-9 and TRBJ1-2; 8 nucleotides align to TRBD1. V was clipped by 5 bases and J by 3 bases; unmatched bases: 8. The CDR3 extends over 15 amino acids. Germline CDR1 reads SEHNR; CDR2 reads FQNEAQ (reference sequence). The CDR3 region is CASSDTGQAHYGYTF. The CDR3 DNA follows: TGTGCCAGCAGCGATACGGGACAGGCCCACTATGGCTACACCTTC.

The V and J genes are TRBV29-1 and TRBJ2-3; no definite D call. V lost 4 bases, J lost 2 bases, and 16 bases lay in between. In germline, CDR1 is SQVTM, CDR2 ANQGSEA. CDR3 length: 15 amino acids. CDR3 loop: CSVVPQAWSTDTQYF. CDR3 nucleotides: TGCAGCGTTGTACCTCAGGCCTGGTCCACAGATACGCAGTATTTT.

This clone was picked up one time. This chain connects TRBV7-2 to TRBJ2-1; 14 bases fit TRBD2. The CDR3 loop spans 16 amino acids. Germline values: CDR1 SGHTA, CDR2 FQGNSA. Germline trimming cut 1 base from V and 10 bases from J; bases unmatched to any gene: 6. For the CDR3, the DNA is TGTGCCAGCAGCTTAGACGGGACTAGCGGGGGCCGGGAGCAGTTCTTC. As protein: CASSLDGTSGGREQFF.

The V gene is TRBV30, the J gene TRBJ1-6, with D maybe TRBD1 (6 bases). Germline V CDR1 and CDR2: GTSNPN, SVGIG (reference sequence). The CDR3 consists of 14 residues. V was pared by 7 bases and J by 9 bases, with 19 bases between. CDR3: CASSRAGDASPLHF. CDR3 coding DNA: TGTGCCTCTAGTAGGGCAGGGGATGCTTCACCCCTCCACTTT.

The CDR3 DNA is TGTGCCAGCAGCGCTAGTAGGAGGACTGAAGCTTTCTTT. Its translation is CASSASRRTEAFF. The chain employs TRBV9 and TRBJ1-1; D is ambiguous. The CDR3 sequence is 13 residues long. V was cut by 3 bases and J by 5 bases, with 11 bases left in between. Germline CDR1 SGDLS, CDR2 YYNGEE.